The 19 T cell receptor beta chains below were found in one sample sequenced in a study of blood T cells in healthy people across ages. For the second PCR, which ran for roughly 6 to 11 cycles, a sample-barcoded 5' primer and a J-beta primer mix were used. TCRdb independently ran MiXCR on the 5' RACE reads; one entry per CDR3 protein. The sample has hundreds of thousands of distinct CDR3 sequences, approximately 40% seen once; the top ten hold around 30%. The sequencing input was blood. The receptors come from an elderly man in good health.

This clonotype has a single count. The gene calls are TRBV12-3 or TRBV12-4 and TRBJ2-5, with a weak D call TRBD1 (5 bases). The CDR3 has 14 residues. The V and J ends lost 5 bases and 7 bases respectively, with 17 bases between them. CDR3 DNA: TGTGCCAGCAGTCCCCAACTCGCTCAGGGGACCCAGTACTTC. Amino acids: CASSPQLAQGTQYF.

The gene calls are TRBV7-3 and TRBJ2-5, with 13 bases lining up with TRBD2. The CDR3 runs to 16 residues. J was trimmed by 11 bases and V by 5 bases; bases with no gene match: 14. Germline CDR1 and CDR2: SGHTA and FQGTGA. The CDR3 loop reads CASSPTGLAGYNEQYF. CDR3 in DNA: TGTGCCAGCAGCCCCACGGGACTAGCGGGGTACAATGAGCAGTACTTC.

The chain joins TRBV4-3 to TRBJ1-1, with unresolved D. This CDR3 contains 14 residues. The V gene's germline CDR1 is LGHNA and CDR2 YSLEER. Trimming took off 1 base at V and 3 bases at J, with 9 bases between the two ends. The CDR3 protein is CASSQGYSYTEAFF. For the CDR3, the DNA is TGCGCCAGCAGCCAAGGTTACAGTTACACTGAAGCTTTCTTT.

This clonotype was recorded at least ten times. This sequence joins TRBV29-1 and TRBJ2-1; D unclear. The CDR3 is made up of 15 amino acids. Between the trimmed V and J ends, which lost 2 bases and 5 bases, there was a span of 16 bases. CDR1 and CDR2 (germline): SQVTM, ANQGSEA. CDR3 sequence: CSVEWSLPKNNEQFF. DNA for the CDR3: TGCAGCGTTGAATGGAGTCTACCTAAGAACAATGAGCAGTTCTTC.

This clonotype was seen at least ten times. The V gene is TRBV29-1, the J gene TRBJ2-5, with D possibly TRBD2 on 5 matching bases. V shed 7 bases and J shed 7 bases, with 16 bases lying between them. Germline loops: CDR1 SQVTM, CDR2 ANQGSEA. This CDR3 contains 12 residues. The CDR3 is CSARDPGGTQYF. The CDR3 nucleotides read TGCAGCGCCCGTGACCCTGGAGGGACCCAGTACTTC.

In its sample, this clonotype was seen once. The chain has TRBV20-1 and TRBJ2-1, with 11 bases identical to TRBD2. The CDR3 has 19 amino acids. Germline CDR1 is DFQATT and CDR2 is SNEGSKA (reference sequence). V was clipped by 0 bases and J by 8 bases; unmatched bases: 18. The CDR3 bases are TGCAGTGCTAGAGACCTGAAGAGAGGAATAGCGGGGGGGCCCCATGAGCAGTTCTTC. This codes for CSARDLKRGIAGGPHEQFF.

The chain links TRBV6-5 to TRBJ2-5, with 12 positions matching TRBD2. CDR3 length equals 15 residues. The trim removed 5 bases at V and 5 bases at J, leaving 6 bases unmatched. The germline V gene has CDR1 MNHEY and CDR2 SVGAGI. This chain's CDR3 is CASSPGTSGLETQYF. CDR3 DNA sequence: TGTGCCAGCAGTCCCGGGACTAGCGGGTTGGAGACCCAGTACTTC.

This clonotype was recorded many times. V is TRBV3-1 and J is TRBJ1-2; tentative D call: TRBD1 (6 bases). This CDR3 has 16 residues. Trimming removed 0 bases from V and 3 bases from J, with 14 bases in between. CDR1 and CDR2 (germline): LGHDT, YNNKEL (reference sequence). CDR3 region: CASSQDLSRTDYGYTF. The CDR3 region has the DNA TGTGCCAGCAGCCAAGATCTTTCTAGGACAGACTATGGCTACACCTTC.

The CDR3 nucleotides read TGTGCCAGCAGCTTAGGTTACTCTACCTTGAACACCGGGGAGCTGTTTTTT. Its protein is CASSLGYSTLNTGELFF. The chain couples TRBV7-9 to TRBJ2-2, with D hard to call. The V gene lost 1 base and the J gene lost 1 base, with 13 bases spanning the gap. Per the germline V gene, CDR1 is SEHNR and CDR2 is FQNEAQ (reference sequence). The CDR3 covers 17 residues.

V and J are TRBV30 and TRBJ2-5; a weak D match, TRBD2 (6 bases). V dropped 5 bases and J dropped 0 bases, with 13 bases sitting between them. CDR1 GTSNPN and CDR2 SVGIG come from the germline V gene (reference sequence). CDR3 size: 14 residues. CDR3 coding DNA: TGTGCCTGGGGGGGGAGGTGGAACCAAGAGACCCAGTACTTC. It encodes CAWGGRWNQETQYF.

This clonotype was observed a few times. The chain is built from TRBV6-1 and TRBJ2-3; D might be TRBD1 (6 bases). CDR1 and CDR2 from the germline V gene are MNHNS and SASEGT. This CDR3 has 14 amino acids. V lost 6 bases and J 2 bases, leaving 12 bases between the germline ends. CDR3 sequence: CASSPGQDTDTQYF. CDR3 nucleotides: TGTGCCAGCAGCCCGGGACAAGACACAGATACGCAGTATTTT.

The count of this clonotype is one. The V call is TRBV4-2, the J call TRBJ2-2; D tentatively reads TRBD1 or TRBD2 (5 bases each). The CDR3 contains 16 residues. V gave up 3 bases and J gave up 1 base, with 12 bases separating them. Per the germline V gene, CDR1 is LGHNA and CDR2 is YNFKEQ. CDR3 nucleotides: TGTGCCAGCAGCCAGGCCATTGGGGGGAACACCGGGGAGCTGTTTTTT. Translated: CASSQAIGGNTGELFF.

This clonotype appeared once. A much bigger clone sits one base away, suggesting this may be a read error. This sequence joins TRBV5-6 and TRBJ2-3; tentative D call: TRBD2 (5 bases). The CDR3 extends over 15 amino acids. Germline loops: CDR1 SGHDT, CDR2 YYEEEE. V was trimmed by 5 bases and J by 4 bases, leaving 17 bases between them. The DNA for the CDR3 is TGTGCCAGCAGGACGGGCTTGGGGAGTGCAGATACGCAGTATTTT. It codes for CASRTGLGSADTQYF.

The V call is TRBV6-5, the J call TRBJ1-6; weak D call: TRBD1 (6 bases). Germline V lookup: CDR1 MNHEY, CDR2 SVGAGI. CDR3 length: 15 residues. V shed 5 bases and J shed 9 bases, with 17 bases lying between them. CDR3 coding DNA: TGTGCCAGCAGTCGGGGGGGCCCTAGAGGTTCACCCCTCCACTTT. Translation gives CASSRGGPRGSPLHF.

V usage is TRBV6-5 and J usage is TRBJ2-7; D possibly matches TRBD1 or TRBD2 (5 bases each). The germline V gene has CDR1 MNHEY and CDR2 SVGAGI. V lost 7 bases and J 2 bases, leaving 15 bases between the germline ends. This CDR3 contains 14 residues. CDR3 nucleotide sequence: TGTGCCAGCACATCGGCTGGGGGAACCTACGAGCAGTACTTC. Translated, it gives CASTSAGGTYEQYF.

This chain connects TRBV7-2 to TRBJ2-5; 7 bases line up with TRBD2. Germline loops: CDR1 SGHTA, CDR2 FQGNSA. V was pared by 1 base and J by 11 bases, with 16 bases of the junction left unmatched. This CDR3 region has 16 residues. CDR3 loop: CASSLGEAGVLGEQYF. DNA for the CDR3: TGTGCCAGCAGCTTAGGTGAGGCGGGAGTTTTGGGTGAGCAGTACTTC.

The rearrangement uses TRBV6-5 and TRBJ2-1; D is unclear. V lost 4 bases, J lost 0 bases, and 7 bases lay in between. Germline lookup yields CDR1 MNHEY and CDR2 SVGAGI. The CDR3 is made up of 14 amino acids. CDR3 sequence reads: CASSWKSSYNEQFF. The CDR3 coding sequence is TGTGCCAGCAGTTGGAAGAGCTCCTACAATGAGCAGTTCTTC.

As regards this clonotype: One junction end does not reproduce the germline sequence, and a read error may be involved. V and J are TRBV29-1 and TRBJ1-2; tentatively, D is TRBD1 (5 bases). Per the germline V gene, CDR1 is SQVTM and CDR2 is ANQGSEA. This CDR3 is built from 13 residues. CDR3 region: CSVVKPGGYGHTF. The DNA for the CDR3 is TGCAGCGTTGTTAAACCCGGGGGGTATGGCCACACCTTC.

This chain joins TRBV9 and TRBJ2-5, with 7 nucleotides matching TRBD2. CDR1 is SGDLS and CDR2 is YYNGEE in the germline V gene. J lost 5 bases, V lost 0 bases, and 10 bases had no gene match. The CDR3 runs 16 residues. Here the CDR3 reads CASSVAGGSGHETQYF. CDR3 coding DNA: TGTGCCAGCAGCGTAGCCGGAGGTAGCGGGCACGAGACCCAGTACTTC.